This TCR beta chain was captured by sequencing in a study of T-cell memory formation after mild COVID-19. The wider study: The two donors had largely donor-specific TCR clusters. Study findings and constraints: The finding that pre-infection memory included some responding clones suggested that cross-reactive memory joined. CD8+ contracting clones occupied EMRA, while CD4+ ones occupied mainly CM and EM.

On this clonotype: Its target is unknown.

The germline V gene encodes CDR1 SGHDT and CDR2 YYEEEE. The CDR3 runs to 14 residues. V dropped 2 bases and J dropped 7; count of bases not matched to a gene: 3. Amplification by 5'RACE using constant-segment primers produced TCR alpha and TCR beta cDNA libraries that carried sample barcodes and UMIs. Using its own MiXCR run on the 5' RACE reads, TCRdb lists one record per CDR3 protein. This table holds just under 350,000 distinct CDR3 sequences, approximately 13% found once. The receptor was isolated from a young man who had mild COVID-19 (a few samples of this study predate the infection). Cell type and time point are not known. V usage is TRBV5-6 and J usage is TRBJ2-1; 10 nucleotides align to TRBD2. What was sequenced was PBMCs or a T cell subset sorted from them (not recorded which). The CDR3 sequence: CASSFPGLANEQFF. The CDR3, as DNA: TGTGCCAGCAGCTTCCCGGGACTAGCGAATGAGCAGTTCTTC. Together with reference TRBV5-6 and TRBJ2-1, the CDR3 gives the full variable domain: DAGVTQSPTHLIKTRGQQVTLRCSPKSGHDTVSWYQQALGQGPQFIFQYYEEEERQRGNFPDRFSGHQFPNYSSELNVNALLLGDSALYLCASSFPGLANEQFFGPGTRLTVL.